The rows below give T cell receptor beta chains drawn from one sample of a study of T cell repertoires in cytomegalovirus infection. TCRdb called the reads again in MiXCR, with one record for every CDR3 protein. The table records 350,000 to 450,000 distinct CDR3 sequences, around a sixth of them present only once. The sequenced material came from PBMCs. The receptors derive from a human donor in good health (CMV status not recorded). Some clones in this sample may be carry-over from other donors' samples. Each CDR3 is given with its conserved first and last residue. A D gene is named only where the DNA matches it firmly. A clone size is listed for some rows: how often the clone was seen (once, few, many), or a class if it is expanded.

cdr3_aa cdr3_nt d_call j_call v_call clone_size
CASSLAQGKRNSPLHF TGTGCCAGCAGCTTAGCGCAAGGGAAGAGGAATTCACCCCTCCACTTT . TRBJ1-6 TRBV7-2 many
CASSLTIPDTQYF TGTGCCAGCAGCTTAACGATTCCAGATACGCAGTATTTT . TRBJ2-3 TRBV7-2 many
CASTAWGTDTQYF TGTGCCAGCACGGCTTGGGGGACAGATACGCAGTATTTT . TRBJ2-3 TRBV6-1 many
CASSLGTSGWFKETQYF TGTGCCAGCAGTTTAGGGACTAGCGGGTGGTTTAAGGAGACCCAGTACTTC TRBD2 TRBJ2-5 TRBV28 few
CSATSLAGGADTQYF TGCAGTGCAACCAGTCTAGCGGGGGGGGCAGATACGCAGTATTTT TRBD2 TRBJ2-3 TRBV20-1 many
CASSLSRTQPGTEAFF TGTGCCAGCAGCTTATCCAGGACCCAGCCGGGCACTGAAGCTTTCTTT . TRBJ1-1 TRBV7-8 many
CASSRSSVKNTGELFF TGTGCCAGCAGCCGCAGCTCAGTCAAGAACACCGGGGAGCTGTTTTTT . TRBJ2-2 TRBV7-2 medium-sized
CASSPRTGTYSNQPQHF TGTGCCAGCAGCCCGAGGACAGGGACGTATAGCAATCAGCCCCAGCATTTT TRBD1 TRBJ1-5 TRBV7-8 many
CASSHGTGRNEKLFF TGCGCCAGCAGTCATGGGACAGGCCGAAATGAAAAACTGTTTTTT TRBD1 TRBJ1-4 TRBV23-1 few
CASSRLGPGDTQYF TGTGCCAGCAGCCGCTTGGGGCCGGGAGATACGCAGTATTTT . TRBJ2-3 TRBV7-2 .
CASSKQGRYGYTF TGTGCCAGCAGCAAACAGGGGCGGTATGGCTACACCTTC TRBD1 TRBJ1-2 TRBV7-2 many
CSSNGAPQAFF TGCAGCTCTAATGGGGCTCCTCAAGCTTTCTTT . TRBJ1-1 TRBV29-1 .
CASSLDRGIEKLFF TGCGCCAGCAGCTTGGACAGGGGAATTGAAAAACTGTTTTTT TRBD1 TRBJ1-4 TRBV5-1 few
CASSQGPQGPSGNTIYF TGCGCCAGCAGCCAAGGTCCGCAGGGGCCCTCTGGAAACACCATATATTTT . TRBJ1-3 TRBV4-1 few
CASSLGGTGCTF TGTGCCAGCAGCTTAGGGGGGACAGGGTGCACCTTC TRBD1 TRBJ1-2 TRBV7-2 .
CASSYALGRADTQYF TGTGCCAGCAGTTACGCCCTAGGGAGGGCCGATACGCAGTATTTT TRBD2 TRBJ2-3 TRBV6-5 few
CAISEPSTGTYEQYF TGTGCCATCAGTGAGCCAAGCACAGGGACCTACGAGCAGTACTTC . TRBJ2-7 TRBV10-3 .
CASHLTLTDTQYF TGTGCCAGCCACCTTACTCTCACAGATACGCAGTATTTT . TRBJ2-3 TRBV28 .
CASSLGDNNEQFF TGCGCCAGCAGCTTGGGCGATAACAATGAGCAGTTCTTC . TRBJ2-1 TRBV5-1 few
CASSEGYTGELFF TGTGCCAGCAGTGAAGGATACACCGGGGAGCTGTTTTTT . TRBJ2-2 TRBV6-1 many
CASSYSISVRGYTF TGTGCCAGCAGTTATTCGATCTCCGTGCGTGGCTACACCTTC . TRBJ1-2 TRBV6-9 many
CASSLRGGDTDTQYF TGTGCCAGCAGCTTAAGGGGGGGAGACACAGATACGCAGTATTTT . TRBJ2-3 TRBV7-9 few
CASRLPGLAGTAIVGAKNIQYF TGCGCCAGCAGACTTCCGGGGCTAGCGGGAACGGCTATCGTCGGAGCCAAAAACATTCAGTACTTC TRBD2 TRBJ2-4 TRBV23-1 few
CASSTTSFETQYF TGTGCCAGTAGTACGACTAGCTTCGAGACCCAGTACTTC TRBD2 TRBJ2-5 TRBV19 few
CSVLGLAPRETQYF TGCAGCGTTTTGGGACTAGCGCCACGGGAGACCCAGTACTTC TRBD2 TRBJ2-5 TRBV29-1 .
CATSDLAPGQGQETQYF TGTGCCACCAGTGATTTGGCACCGGGACAGGGCCAAGAGACCCAGTACTTC TRBD1 TRBJ2-5 TRBV24-1 once
CSVEVTTYGQYF TGCAGCGTTGAAGTCACCACCTACGGGCAGTACTTC . TRBJ2-7 TRBV29-1 .
CASSFSASFYEQFF TGTGCCAGCAGTTTTTCGGCCTCCTTTTATGAGCAGTTCTTC . TRBJ2-1 TRBV28 .
CASSIQRNQPQHF TGTGCCAGTAGTATCCAACGCAATCAGCCCCAGCATTTT . TRBJ1-5 TRBV19 .
CASSVPRQGLGYGYTF TGTGCCAGCAGTGTACCGAGACAGGGTTTAGGCTATGGCTACACCTTC TRBD1 TRBJ1-2 TRBV25-1 few
CASRRLSGELFF TGTGCCAGCAGGAGGTTATCCGGGGAGCTGTTTTTT . TRBJ2-2 TRBV7-6 .
CASSLGVTKQETQYF TGTGCCAGCAGCTTGGGGGTGACCAAACAAGAGACCCAGTACTTC . TRBJ2-5 TRBV28 few
CASSPTGQGIRETQYF TGTGCCAGCAGCCCGACAGGACAGGGGATCCGGGAGACCCAGTACTTC TRBD1 TRBJ2-5 TRBV7-9 few
CNARGGPGDTQYF TGCAACGCCCGCGGGGGGCCAGGGGATACGCAGTATTTT TRBD2 TRBJ2-3 TRBV29-1 .
CASSTAYTDSSLNTEAFF TGTGCCAGTAGTACAGCCTACACGGACAGTTCTCTGAACACTGAAGCTTTCTTT . TRBJ1-1 TRBV19 .
CASSLTGDHYGYTF TGTGCCAGCAGCTTGACAGGAGATCACTATGGCTACACCTTC . TRBJ1-2 TRBV7-9 .
CASRRRGDTEAFF TGTGCCAGCAGACGCCGGGGTGACACTGAAGCTTTCTTT . TRBJ1-1 TRBV7-2 many
CASSLGVVQGGNTEAFF TGTGCCAGCAGCTTAGGGGTCGTTCAGGGGGGGAACACTGAAGCTTTCTTT TRBD1 TRBJ1-1 TRBV7-8 many
CASRGGRGTTYEQYF TGTGCCAGCCGAGGGGGCCGTGGCACTACCTACGAGCAGTACTTC TRBD1 TRBJ2-7 TRBV11-2 many